Presented here are 23 T cell receptor beta chains from one specimen sequenced in a study of beta chain features in type 1 diabetes. Since all of the isolated RNA was reverse transcribed, expressed TCRB transcripts were what got sequenced. Clones were read by immunoSEQ multiplex PCR, and TCRdb kept only the in-frame ones, dropping some. Found here are roughly 730,000 clones, roughly 13% of them singletons; the top ten hold less than 0.025%. The study, taken as a whole, reports: All four CD4+ subsets of Type 1 diabetes patients contained TCRB CDR3s that were moderately but significantly shorter.

Their cognate antigens are unknown. Sequencing used naive CD4+ T cells from blood. The receptors here all came from a man between 18 and 29 years old with type 1 diabetes.

This chain links TRBV19 with TRBJ2-1; the D gene is possibly TRBD1 (6 bases). The V end was cut by 4 bases, the J end by 7 bases, with 17 bases between. From germline, CDR1 is LNHDA and CDR2 SQIVND (reference sequence). The CDR3 is made up of 15 amino acids. Here the CDR3 reads CASSRDRQWGNEQFF. Written as DNA, the CDR3 is TGTGCCAGTAGTAGAGACAGGCAATGGGGGAATGAGCAGTTCTTC.

The chain employs TRBV15 and TRBJ2-5; weak D call: TRBD2 (6 bases). The V end was cut by 5 bases, the J end by 1 base, with 11 bases between. Germline V gene data show CDR1 as LNHNV and CDR2 as YYDKDF (reference sequence). The CDR3 totals 14 residues. This CDR3 is CATSPRDFQETQYF. The CDR3 region has the DNA TGTGCCACCAGCCCCCGGGACTTCCAAGAGACCCAGTACTTC.

The V call is TRBV5-1, the J call TRBJ2-6; 12 bases match TRBD1. CDR3 size: 18 residues. Looked up from germline, CDR1 is SGHRS and CDR2 is YFSETQ. The V gene end was trimmed by 4 bases and the J gene end by 2 bases; junction bases not matched to a gene: 7. The CDR3 sequence is CASSLSGTGGAGANVLTF. DNA of the CDR3: TGCGCCAGCAGCCTTTCCGGGACAGGGGGCGCTGGGGCCAACGTCCTGACTTTC.

This clone was observed a few times. The chain recombines TRBV12-5 with TRBJ2-5; D remains ambiguous. The CDR3 covers 10 residues. V was shortened by 7 bases and J by 1 base, with 1 base between the two germline ends. Germline assignment: CDR1 LGHNT and CDR2 FRNRAP. CDR3 in DNA: TGTGCTAGTGCCCAAGAGACCCAGTACTTC. Its protein is CASAQETQYF.

In this sample, this clone turned up a few times. The V gene is TRBV5-1, the J gene TRBJ2-2; 7 bases line up with TRBD1. There are 17 residues in the CDR3. V trimming: 5 bases; J trimming: 1 base; junction bases outside the gene matches: 11. The germline V gene has CDR1 SGHRS and CDR2 YFSETQ. The CDR3 sequence: CASRFSTGTENTGELFF. As DNA, the CDR3 is TGCGCCAGCAGGTTCTCCACCGGGACAGAGAACACCGGGGAGCTGTTTTTT.

Only a few counts were recorded for this clone. V is TRBV5-1 and J is TRBJ2-2; D possibly corresponds to TRBD1 (6 bases). Germline V lookup: CDR1 SGHRS, CDR2 YFSETQ. The CDR3 runs 15 residues. Trimming pared 4 bases from V and 1 base from J, leaving 11 bases between. CDR3 protein: CASSLDSWNTGELFF. Written as DNA, the CDR3 is TGCGCCAGCAGCCTGGACAGCTGGAACACCGGGGAGCTGTTTTTT.

The chain couples TRBV6-5 to TRBJ2-1; tentative D call: TRBD1 (5 bases). This CDR3 has 13 residues. V dropped 5 bases and J dropped 7 bases, with 12 bases sitting between them. CDR1 and CDR2 (germline): MNHEY, SVGAGI. The chain's CDR3 is CASSRQGNNEQFF. CDR3 in DNA: TGTGCCAGCAGTCGGCAGGGAAATAATGAGCAGTTCTTC.

The chain recombines TRBV18 with TRBJ1-3; TRBD1 matches 8 bases. Germline values: CDR1 KGHSH, CDR2 LQKENI. V was pared by 6 bases and J by 4 bases, with 8 bases of the junction left unmatched. The CDR3 has 15 amino acids. CDR3 nucleotides: TGTGCCAGCTCCGGGACAGGAGGCGCGGGAAACACCATATATTTT. Amino acids: CASSGTGGAGNTIYF.

The gene calls are TRBV6-5 and TRBJ1-1; tentatively, D is TRBD1 (5 bases). The CDR3 is 16 amino acids. CDR1 and CDR2 (germline): MNHEY, SVGAGI. The V end was cut by 2 bases, the J end by 0 bases, with 13 bases between. The CDR3 sequence is CASSYVVQDLNTEAFF. The CDR3 nucleotides are TGTGCCAGCAGTTACGTTGTACAGGACTTGAACACTGAAGCTTTCTTT.

This clone was seen more than once but under ten times. V usage is TRBV2 and J usage is TRBJ1-6, with 11 bases fitting TRBD1. From germline, CDR1 is SNHLY and CDR2 FYNNEI. With V trimmed by 7 bases and J by 11 bases, 10 bases remained unmatched. The CDR3 runs 15 residues. DNA for the CDR3: TGTGCCAGCACCGGACAGGGGGCTCCAGGGACACCCCTCCACTTT. Residues: CASTGQGAPGTPLHF. Complete variable domain (other parts from reference TRBV2 and TRBJ1-6): EPEVTQTPSHQVTQMGQEVILRCVPISNHLYFYWYRQILGQKVEFLVSFYNNEISEKSEIFDDQFSVERPDGSNFTLKIRSTKLEDSAMYFCASTGQGAPGTPLHFGNGTRLTVT.

The J gene is TRBJ2-1, the V gene TRBV28; weak D call: TRBD1 (6 bases). The CDR3 covers 14 residues. Germline V gene data show CDR1 as MDHEN and CDR2 as SYDVKM. V lost 5 bases, J lost 4 bases, and 12 bases lay in between. The CDR3 loop is CASSHRASYNEQFF. DNA for the CDR3: TGTGCCAGCAGTCACAGGGCAAGTTACAATGAGCAGTTCTTC.

The V and J genes are TRBV7-9 and TRBJ2-1; no clear D. CDR1 and CDR2 (germline): SEHNR, FQNEAQ (reference sequence). The CDR3 is 15 amino acids. The CDR3: CATPGRKFDYNEQFF. CDR3 nucleotides: TGTGCAACCCCAGGCCGAAAGTTTGACTACAATGAGCAGTTCTTC.

The sample holds a few counts of this clone. The chain couples TRBV4-2 to TRBJ1-5; TRBD1 might be the D (5 bases). This CDR3 comprises 15 residues. CDR1 is LGHNA, CDR2 YNFKEQ, per germline. V lost 0 bases and J 5 bases, leaving 11 bases between the germline ends. The CDR3 DNA follows: TGTGCCAGCAGCCAAGATCCCCGGGGGGATCAGCCCCAGCATTTT. Translation gives CASSQDPRGDQPQHF.

The gene calls are TRBV6-1 and TRBJ2-7, with D maybe TRBD2 (5 bases). CDR3 length equals 16 residues. Germline CDR1 reads MNHNS; CDR2 reads SASEGT. The V end was cut by 1 base, the J end by 3 bases, with 16 bases between. CDR3 coding DNA: TGTGCCAGCAGTGAAGTCCTCGGGGTCCAAGGCTACGAGCAGTACTTC. Translating gives CASSEVLGVQGYEQYF.

The J gene is TRBJ1-3, the V gene TRBV30; D is perhaps TRBD1 (6 bases). Germline V gene sequence: CDR1 GTSNPN, CDR2 SVGIG (reference sequence). The CDR3 runs to 16 residues. V lost 2 bases to trimming and J lost 0 bases, with 14 bases between them. In nucleotides, the CDR3 is TGTGCCTGGAGTTACACAGGGAGTTTCTCTGGAAACACCATATATTTT. This codes for CAWSYTGSFSGNTIYF.

This clone came up a few times. The chain joins TRBV9 to TRBJ2-3, with 10 bases lining up with TRBD2. V trimming: 2 bases; J trimming: 1 base; junction bases outside the gene matches: 10. There are 18 residues in the CDR3. The germline CDR1 and CDR2 sequences are SGDLS and YYNGEE. CDR3 nucleotides: TGTGCCAGCAGCGTGGGGCTAGCGGGGGTGACGGGCACAGATACGCAGTATTTT. This encodes CASSVGLAGVTGTDTQYF.

This chain uses TRBV11-2 with TRBJ2-3, with D possibly matching TRBD1 (6 bases). Trimming left V 5 bases short and J 3 bases short, with 15 bases between. Germline lookup yields CDR1 SGHAT and CDR2 FQNNGV. The CDR3 consists of 15 residues. The CDR3 DNA reads TGTGCCAGCAGCGCTAGGACAGACTTTACAGATACGCAGTATTTT. Its protein product is CASSARTDFTDTQYF.

The chain is built from TRBV13 and TRBJ1-2, with D hard to call. The CDR3 has 14 residues. Germline V gene lookup returns CDR1 PRHDT and CDR2 FYEKMQ (reference sequence). Trimming removed 5 bases from V and 2 bases from J, with 12 bases in between. CDR3 protein: CASSPPSGNYGYTF. The CDR3, as DNA: TGTGCCAGCAGCCCTCCGTCGGGGAACTATGGCTACACCTTC.

The CDR3 region has the DNA TGTGCCAGCAGTGGCTCCGGGGCAAGCGAGTACGAGCAGTACTTC. As protein: CASSGSGASEYEQYF. This sequence joins TRBV27 and TRBJ2-7, with D perhaps matching TRBD1 or TRBD2 (5 bases each). Looked up from germline, CDR1 is MNHEY and CDR2 is SMNVEV (reference sequence). The CDR3 consists of 15 residues. Trimming pared 5 bases from V and 4 bases from J, leaving 18 bases between.

This clone was observed a handful of times. J is TRBJ2-5 and V is TRBV5-1; 9 bases agree with TRBD2. V was pared by 0 bases and J by 4 bases, with 7 bases of the junction left unmatched. The length of the CDR3 is 16 residues. CDR1 SGHRS and CDR2 YFSETQ come from the germline V gene. The CDR3 DNA reads as TGCGCCAGCAGCTTGGGCGGTGATAGCGGGGGAGAGACCCAGTACTTC. Amino acids: CASSLGGDSGGETQYF. The whole variable domain, remainder taken from reference TRBV5-1 and TRBJ2-5, is KAGVTQTPRYLIKTRGQQVTLSCSPISGHRSVSWYQQTPGQGLQFLFEYFSETQRNKGNFPGRFSGRQFSNSRSEMNVSTLELGDSALYLCASSLGGDSGGETQYFGPGTRLLVL.

The rearrangement joins TRBV7-2 to TRBJ2-1, with a tentative D call TRBD2 (6 bases). Trimming cost V 4 bases and J 8 bases, with 12 bases left between them. Germline V CDR1 and CDR2: SGHTA, FQGNSA. CDR3 length: 13 residues. The CDR3 region is CASSYRLDHEQFF. The DNA for the CDR3 is TGTGCCAGCAGCTACAGACTAGACCATGAGCAGTTCTTC.

V gene TRBV5-6 combines with J gene TRBJ2-5; 8 nucleotides line up with TRBD1. CDR3 size: 13 residues. V lost 7 bases, J lost 2 bases, and 4 bases stayed unmatched. Germline V gene data show CDR1 as SGHDT and CDR2 as YYEEEE. The CDR3 region is CASVRDRQETQYF. DNA for the CDR3: TGTGCCAGCGTACGGGACAGGCAAGAGACCCAGTACTTC.

This clone appeared a few times. Other DNA sequences in this sample translate to the same CDR3. The genes are TRBV5-6 and TRBJ1-6; 7 positions match TRBD1. With V trimmed by 3 bases and J by 4 bases, 1 base remained unmatched. The CDR3 spans 14 residues. Germline values: CDR1 SGHDT, CDR2 YYEEEE. In DNA, the CDR3 is TGTGCCAGCAGCTCAGGGGGGTATAATTCACCCCTCCACTTT. As protein: CASSSGGYNSPLHF.